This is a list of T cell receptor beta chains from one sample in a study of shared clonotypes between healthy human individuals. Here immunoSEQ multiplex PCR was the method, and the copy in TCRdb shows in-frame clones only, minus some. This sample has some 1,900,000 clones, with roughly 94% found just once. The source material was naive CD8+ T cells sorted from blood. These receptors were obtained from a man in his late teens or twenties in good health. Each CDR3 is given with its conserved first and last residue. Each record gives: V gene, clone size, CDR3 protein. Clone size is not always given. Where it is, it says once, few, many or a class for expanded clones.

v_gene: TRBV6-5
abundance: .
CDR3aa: CASSTGTSASYEQYF

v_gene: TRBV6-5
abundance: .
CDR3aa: CASSYAGRALNEQFF

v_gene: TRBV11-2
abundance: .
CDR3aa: CASSPYQETQYF

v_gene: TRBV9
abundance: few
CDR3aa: CASNVGTEIYNSPLHF

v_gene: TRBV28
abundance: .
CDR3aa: CASSSLAGPFREQYF

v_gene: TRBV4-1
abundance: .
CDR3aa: CASSQETNYNEQFF

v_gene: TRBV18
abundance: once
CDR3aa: CASSPMLREGRETQYF

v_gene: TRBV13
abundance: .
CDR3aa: CASSPTGQGNEQYF

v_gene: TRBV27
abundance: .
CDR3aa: CASSQTGANEKLFF

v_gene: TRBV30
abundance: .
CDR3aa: CAWTRTGPYEQYF

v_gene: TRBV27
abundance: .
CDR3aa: CASSPYHTDTQYF

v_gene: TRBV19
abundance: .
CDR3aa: CASSIGTSDGYEQYF

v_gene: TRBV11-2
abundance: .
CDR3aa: CASSSGRGYGYTF

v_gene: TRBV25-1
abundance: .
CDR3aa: CASSEPGQGRDEQFF

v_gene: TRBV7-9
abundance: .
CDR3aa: CASSLTGDQPQHF

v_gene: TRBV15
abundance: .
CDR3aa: CATSHSARAETQYF

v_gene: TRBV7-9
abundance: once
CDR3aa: CATQQGVVYEQYF

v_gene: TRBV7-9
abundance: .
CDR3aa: CASSLQVHNEQFF

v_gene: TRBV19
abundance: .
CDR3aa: CASSLTGGSYNEQFF

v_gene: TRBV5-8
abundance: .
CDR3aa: CASSFGLNQPQHF

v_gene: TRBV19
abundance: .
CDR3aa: CASSIIAGEEQYF

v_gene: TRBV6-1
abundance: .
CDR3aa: CASSEAGRDDYEQYF

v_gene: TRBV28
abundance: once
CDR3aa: CASSLTGGENIQYF

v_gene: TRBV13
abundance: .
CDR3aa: CASSAATVNYGYTF

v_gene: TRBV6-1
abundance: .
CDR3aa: CASSPWTAVQETQYF

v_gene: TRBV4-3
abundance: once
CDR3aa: CASSLGNTGELFF

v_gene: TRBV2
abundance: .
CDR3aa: CASSEWANSNQPQHF

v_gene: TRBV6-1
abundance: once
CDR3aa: CASQGNTEAFF

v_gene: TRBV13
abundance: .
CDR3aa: CASSSLREGRGLEQYF

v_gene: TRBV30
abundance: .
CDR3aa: CAWEFDIHSYEQYF

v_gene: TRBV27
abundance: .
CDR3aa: CASSLSGPSNSPLHF

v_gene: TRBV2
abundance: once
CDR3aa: CASSEVGVPYRGSNQPQHF

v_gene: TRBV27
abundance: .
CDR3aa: CASKVGTGELFF

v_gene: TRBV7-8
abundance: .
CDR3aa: CASSPTRAWGHEQFF

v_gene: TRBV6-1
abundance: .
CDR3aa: CASSDPRGVSSPLHF

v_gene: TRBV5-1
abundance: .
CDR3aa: CASSSQATASNEKLFF

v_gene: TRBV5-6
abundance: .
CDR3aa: CASSLAGNEQYF

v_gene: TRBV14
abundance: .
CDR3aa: CASSQEYAGFTDTQYF

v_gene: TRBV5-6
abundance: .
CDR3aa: CASSLTSGGSVLYEQYF

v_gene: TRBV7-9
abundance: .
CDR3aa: CASSPGLAGLHEFF

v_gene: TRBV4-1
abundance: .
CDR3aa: CASSQEITGYNYGYTF

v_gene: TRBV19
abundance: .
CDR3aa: CASSIGGGELFF

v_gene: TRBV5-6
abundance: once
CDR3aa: CASSWDRGLYEQYF

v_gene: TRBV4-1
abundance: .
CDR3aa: CASSSRDGNSPLHF